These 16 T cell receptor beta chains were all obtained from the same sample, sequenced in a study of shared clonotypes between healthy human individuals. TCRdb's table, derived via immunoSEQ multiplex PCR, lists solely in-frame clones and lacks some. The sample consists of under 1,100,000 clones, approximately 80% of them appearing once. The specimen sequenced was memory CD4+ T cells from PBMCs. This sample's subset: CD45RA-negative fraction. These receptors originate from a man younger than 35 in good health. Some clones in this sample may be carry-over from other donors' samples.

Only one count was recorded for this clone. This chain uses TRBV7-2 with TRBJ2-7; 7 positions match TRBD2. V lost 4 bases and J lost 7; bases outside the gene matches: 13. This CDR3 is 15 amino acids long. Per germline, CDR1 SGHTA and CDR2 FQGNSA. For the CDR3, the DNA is TGTGCCAGCAGCTCTTTACAGCGGGGCCCTACGGAGCAGTACTTC. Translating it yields CASSSLQRGPTEQYF.

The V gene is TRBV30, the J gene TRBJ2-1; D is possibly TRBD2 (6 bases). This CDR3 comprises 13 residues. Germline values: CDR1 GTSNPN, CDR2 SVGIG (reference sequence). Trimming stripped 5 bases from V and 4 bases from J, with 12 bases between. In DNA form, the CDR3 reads TGTGCCTGGGGTACAGCGGGTTACAATGAGCAGTTCTTC. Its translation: CAWGTAGYNEQFF.

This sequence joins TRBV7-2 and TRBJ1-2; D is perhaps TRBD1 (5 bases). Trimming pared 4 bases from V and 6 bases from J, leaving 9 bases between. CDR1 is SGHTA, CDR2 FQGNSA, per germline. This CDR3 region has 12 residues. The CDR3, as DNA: TGTGCCAGCAGCTCCGGGACCGATGGCTACACCTTC. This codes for CASSSGTDGYTF.

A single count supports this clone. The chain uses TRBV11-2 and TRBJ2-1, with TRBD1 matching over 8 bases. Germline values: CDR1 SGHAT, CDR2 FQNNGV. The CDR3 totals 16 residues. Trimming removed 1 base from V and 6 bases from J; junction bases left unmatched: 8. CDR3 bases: TGTGCCAGCAGCTTAGTTCGGACAGGGTACGGCAATGAGCAGTTCTTC. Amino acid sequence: CASSLVRTGYGNEQFF.

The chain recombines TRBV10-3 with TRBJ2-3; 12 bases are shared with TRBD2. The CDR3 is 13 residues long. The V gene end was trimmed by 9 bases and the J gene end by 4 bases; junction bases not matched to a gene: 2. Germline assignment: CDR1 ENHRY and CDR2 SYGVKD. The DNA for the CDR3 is TGTGCCATGACTAGCGGGAGAGCAGATACGCAGTATTTT. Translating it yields CAMTSGRADTQYF.

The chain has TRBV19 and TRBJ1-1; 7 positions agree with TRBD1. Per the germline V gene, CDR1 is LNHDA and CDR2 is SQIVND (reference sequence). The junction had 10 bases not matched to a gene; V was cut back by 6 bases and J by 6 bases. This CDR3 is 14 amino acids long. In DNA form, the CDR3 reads TGTGCCAGTAGGGCCCAGACAGGGTCAGCTGAAGCTTTCTTT. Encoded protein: CASRAQTGSAEAFF.

The CDR3: CAWSVGTRNQPQHF. CDR3 bases: TGTGCCTGGAGTGTCGGGACGAGGAATCAGCCCCAGCATTTT. The gene calls are TRBV30 and TRBJ1-5; possible D gene TRBD1, 5 bases. Trimming took 0 bases from V and 4 from J, leaving 10 bases between them. Germline values: CDR1 GTSNPN, CDR2 SVGIG (reference sequence). This CDR3 contains 14 residues.

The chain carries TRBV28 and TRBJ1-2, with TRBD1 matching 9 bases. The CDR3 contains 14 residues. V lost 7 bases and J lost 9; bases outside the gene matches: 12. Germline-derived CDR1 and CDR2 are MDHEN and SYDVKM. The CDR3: CASTRGDREGSYTF. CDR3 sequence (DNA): TGTGCCAGCACCCGGGGGGACAGGGAAGGGAGCTACACCTTC.

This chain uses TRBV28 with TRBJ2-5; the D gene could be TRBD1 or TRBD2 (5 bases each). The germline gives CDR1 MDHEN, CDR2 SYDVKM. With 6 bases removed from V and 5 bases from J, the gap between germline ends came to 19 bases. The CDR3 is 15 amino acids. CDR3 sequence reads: CASSFAGGEGETQYF. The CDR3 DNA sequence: TGTGCCAGCAGCTTCGCTGGGGGAGAGGGGGAGACCCAGTACTTC.

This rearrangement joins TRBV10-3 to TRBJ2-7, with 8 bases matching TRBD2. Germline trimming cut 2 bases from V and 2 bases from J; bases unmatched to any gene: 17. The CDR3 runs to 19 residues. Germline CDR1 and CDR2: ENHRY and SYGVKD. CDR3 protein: CAISEPRGETGLDPYEQYF. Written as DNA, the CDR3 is TGTGCCATCAGTGAGCCGAGGGGGGAGACGGGACTAGACCCCTACGAGCAGTACTTC.

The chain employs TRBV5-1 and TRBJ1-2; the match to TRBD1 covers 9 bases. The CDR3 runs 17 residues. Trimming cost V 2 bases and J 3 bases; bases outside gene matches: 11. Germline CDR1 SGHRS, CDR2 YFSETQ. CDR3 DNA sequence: TGCGCCAGCAGCTTTTTCCGACGACAGGGGGGTGACTATGGCTACACCTTC. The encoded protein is CASSFFRRQGGDYGYTF. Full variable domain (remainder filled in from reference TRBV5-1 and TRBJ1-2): KAGVTQTPRYLIKTRGQQVTLSCSPISGHRSVSWYQQTPGQGLQFLFEYFSETQRNKGNFPGRFSGRQFSNSRSEMNVSTLELGDSALYLCASSFFRRQGGDYGYTFGSGTRLTVV.

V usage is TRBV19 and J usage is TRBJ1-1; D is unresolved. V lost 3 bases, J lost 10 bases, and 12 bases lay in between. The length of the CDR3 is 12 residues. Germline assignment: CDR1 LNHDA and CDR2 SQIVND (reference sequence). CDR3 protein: CASSMGIAGAFF. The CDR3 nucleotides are TGTGCCAGTAGTATGGGGATAGCTGGAGCTTTCTTT.

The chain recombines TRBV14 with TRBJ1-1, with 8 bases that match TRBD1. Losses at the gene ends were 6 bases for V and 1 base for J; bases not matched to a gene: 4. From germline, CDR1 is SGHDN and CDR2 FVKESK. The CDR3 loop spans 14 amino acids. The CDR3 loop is CASSLGTGNTEAFF. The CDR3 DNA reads TGTGCCAGCAGTCTTGGGACAGGGAACACTGAAGCTTTCTTT.

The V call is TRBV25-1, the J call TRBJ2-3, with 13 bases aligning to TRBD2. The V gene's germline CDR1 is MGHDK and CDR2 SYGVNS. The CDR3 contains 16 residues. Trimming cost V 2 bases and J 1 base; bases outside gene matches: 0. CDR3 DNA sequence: TGTGCCAGCAGTGAAGGGACTAGCGGGGGCACAGATACGCAGTATTTT. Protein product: CASSEGTSGGTDTQYF.

The CDR3 DNA sequence: TGTGCCAGCAGCCAAGGTGTGAACACTGAAGCTTTCTTT. Its translation is CASSQGVNTEAFF. This chain connects TRBV4-2 to TRBJ1-1; D is ambiguous. V gave up 1 base and J gave up 0 bases, with 3 bases separating them. Per the germline V gene, CDR1 is LGHNA and CDR2 is YNFKEQ. The CDR3 extends over 13 amino acids.

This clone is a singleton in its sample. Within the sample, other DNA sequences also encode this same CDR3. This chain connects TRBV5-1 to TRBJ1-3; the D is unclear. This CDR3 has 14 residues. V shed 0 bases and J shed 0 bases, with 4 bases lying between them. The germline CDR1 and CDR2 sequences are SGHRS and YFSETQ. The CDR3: CASSLGTSGNTIYF. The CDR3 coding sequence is TGCGCCAGCAGCTTGGGGACCTCTGGAAACACCATATATTTT.